The present TCR beta chain was sequenced within a study of shared clonotypes between healthy human individuals. Germline CDR1 is MGHRA and CDR2 is YSYEKL. V lost 3 bases and J lost 7, with 9 bases in between. CDR3 length equals 13 residues. The method was immunoSEQ multiplex PCR; TCRdb's version includes in-frame clones alone and lacks a portion of them. Altogether about 2.4 million clones are present, around 90% being singletons, with the ten largest covering over 0.12%. The sequenced material came from naive CD4+ T cells sorted from blood. The sample's subset: CD45RA+ positively selected. The J gene is TRBJ1-4, the V gene TRBV4-1, with D possibly TRBD1 on 5 matching bases. This sequence originates from a man aged 18 to 30 in good health. DNA of the CDR3: TGCGCCAGCAGCCAGGGGGTTAGTGAAAAACTGTTTTTT. It encodes CASSQGVSEKLFF.